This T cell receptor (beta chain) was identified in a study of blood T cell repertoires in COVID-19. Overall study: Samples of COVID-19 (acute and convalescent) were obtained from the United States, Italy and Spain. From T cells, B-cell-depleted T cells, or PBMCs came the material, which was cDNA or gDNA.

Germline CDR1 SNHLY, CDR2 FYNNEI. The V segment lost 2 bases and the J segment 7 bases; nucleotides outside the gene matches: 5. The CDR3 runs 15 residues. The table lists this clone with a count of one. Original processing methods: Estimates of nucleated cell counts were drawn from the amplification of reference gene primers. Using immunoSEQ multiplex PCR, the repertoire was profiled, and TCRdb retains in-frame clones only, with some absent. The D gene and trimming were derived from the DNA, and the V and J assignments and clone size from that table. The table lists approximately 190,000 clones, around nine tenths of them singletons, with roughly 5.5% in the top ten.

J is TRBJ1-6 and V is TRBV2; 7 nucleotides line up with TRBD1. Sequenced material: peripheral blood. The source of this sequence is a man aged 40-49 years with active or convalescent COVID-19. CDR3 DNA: TGTGCCAGCAGTGAAACGACAGGGCAGAATTCACCCCTCCACTTT. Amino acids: CASSETTGQNSPLHF.